This is a list of T cell receptor beta chains from one sample in a study of shared clonotypes between healthy human individuals. Produced via immunoSEQ multiplex PCR; TCRdb's table is partial and in-frame only. The top ten clones hold 0.13% of a sample with 2 million to 2.5 million clones, 90% to 95% of them seen once. The specimen sequenced was naive CD4+ T cells sorted from blood. All receptors come from a man aged 18 to 30 in good health. The CDR3 runs from the conserved cysteine through the conserved F or W. Fields, in order: V gene, clone size, D gene, J gene, CDR3 protein, CDR3 DNA. A D gene is named only where the DNA matches it firmly. Not every row has a clone size; where given, it reads once, few, many or a size class.

v_call: TRBV15; clone_size: -; d_call: -; j_call: TRBJ1-2; cdr3_aa: CATSRARQSYGYTF; cdr3_nt: TGTGCCACCAGCAGAGCCCGGCAGTCCTATGGCTACACCTTC
v_call: TRBV9; clone_size: once; d_call: -; j_call: TRBJ1-5; cdr3_aa: CASSVEGRVNQPQHF; cdr3_nt: TGTGCCAGCAGCGTAGAGGGCAGGGTCAATCAGCCCCAGCATTTT
v_call: TRBV5-1; clone_size: -; d_call: TRBD1; j_call: TRBJ2-1; cdr3_aa: CASSPQTGDHEQFF; cdr3_nt: TGCGCCAGCAGCCCTCAAACAGGGGACCATGAGCAGTTCTTC
v_call: TRBV18; clone_size: -; d_call: -; j_call: TRBJ2-7; cdr3_aa: CASSPRGHSTYEQYF; cdr3_nt: TGTGCCAGCTCACCACGGGGACATAGCACCTACGAGCAGTACTTC
v_call: TRBV5-1; clone_size: -; d_call: -; j_call: TRBJ1-2; cdr3_aa: CASSPNDGYGYTF; cdr3_nt: TGCGCCAGCAGCCCTAATGACGGATATGGCTACACCTTC
v_call: TRBV10-3; clone_size: -; d_call: -; j_call: TRBJ1-1; cdr3_aa: CAISGPSHESTEAFF; cdr3_nt: TGTGCCATCAGTGGCCCAAGCCATGAAAGCACTGAAGCTTTCTTT
v_call: TRBV5-1; clone_size: -; d_call: TRBD2; j_call: TRBJ2-7; cdr3_aa: CASSSGGASREQYF; cdr3_nt: TGCGCCAGCAGTAGCGGGGGGGCTTCCCGCGAGCAGTACTTC
v_call: TRBV10-3; clone_size: once; d_call: -; j_call: TRBJ1-2; cdr3_aa: CAISESTARYGYTF; cdr3_nt: TGTGCCATCAGTGAGTCTACAGCCCGCTATGGCTACACCTTC
v_call: TRBV28; clone_size: few; d_call: -; j_call: TRBJ1-2; cdr3_aa: CASAGVDYGYTF; cdr3_nt: TGTGCCAGCGCCGGGGTTGACTATGGCTACACCTTC
v_call: TRBV29-1; clone_size: -; d_call: TRBD1; j_call: TRBJ2-5; cdr3_aa: CSVGTGYETQYF; cdr3_nt: TGCAGCGTGGGGACAGGGTACGAGACCCAGTACTTC
v_call: TRBV28; clone_size: once; d_call: -; j_call: TRBJ2-7; cdr3_aa: CASSFLGQEQYF; cdr3_nt: TGTGCCAGCAGTTTCCTTGGACAGGAGCAGTACTTC
v_call: TRBV6-1; clone_size: -; d_call: TRBD1; j_call: TRBJ2-3; cdr3_aa: CASRQGADTQYF; cdr3_nt: TGTGCCAGTAGACAGGGGGCAGATACGCAGTATTTT
v_call: TRBV5-1; clone_size: -; d_call: TRBD2; j_call: TRBJ2-3; cdr3_aa: CASSLGLAGGLDTQYF; cdr3_nt: TGCGCCAGCAGCTTGGGGCTAGCGGGGGGTCTAGATACGCAGTATTTT
v_call: TRBV4-3; clone_size: once; d_call: -; j_call: TRBJ2-2; cdr3_aa: CASSQVLGGRARTNTGELFF; cdr3_nt: TGCGCCAGCAGCCAAGTCCTCGGGGGCAGGGCGAGAACGAACACCGGGGAGCTGTTTTTT
v_call: TRBV2; clone_size: -; d_call: TRBD1; j_call: TRBJ2-7; cdr3_aa: CASSPDRGSTYEQYF; cdr3_nt: TGTGCCAGCAGCCCCGACAGGGGAAGCACCTACGAGCAGTACTTC
v_call: TRBV6-4; clone_size: -; d_call: TRBD2; j_call: TRBJ2-1; cdr3_aa: CASSALAATYNEQFF; cdr3_nt: TGTGCCAGCAGCGCACTAGCGGCGACCTACAATGAGCAGTTCTTC
v_call: TRBV7-6; clone_size: -; d_call: TRBD2; j_call: TRBJ2-2; cdr3_aa: CASVPGLAATGELFF; cdr3_nt: TGTGCCAGCGTCCCGGGACTAGCGGCCACCGGGGAGCTGTTTTTT
v_call: TRBV9; clone_size: -; d_call: TRBD1; j_call: TRBJ1-1; cdr3_aa: CASSATQDRGYTEAFF; cdr3_nt: TGTGCCAGCAGCGCGACCCAGGACAGGGGGTACACTGAAGCTTTCTTT
v_call: TRBV30; clone_size: -; d_call: -; j_call: TRBJ2-7; cdr3_aa: CAHGASYEQYF; cdr3_nt: TGTGCCCATGGCGCATCCTACGAGCAGTACTTC
v_call: TRBV7-2; clone_size: -; d_call: -; j_call: TRBJ2-5; cdr3_aa: CASSLVLAETQYF; cdr3_nt: TGTGCCAGCAGCTTAGTACTAGCAGAGACCCAGTACTTC
v_call: TRBV5-4; clone_size: -; d_call: -; j_call: TRBJ2-7; cdr3_aa: CASSWADRSYEQYF; cdr3_nt: TGTGCCAGCAGCTGGGCCGACAGGTCCTACGAGCAGTACTTC
v_call: TRBV6-5; clone_size: -; d_call: -; j_call: TRBJ1-4; cdr3_aa: CASSLRGRGEKLFF; cdr3_nt: TGTGCCAGCAGTTTAAGGGGCCGGGGTGAAAAACTGTTTTTT
v_call: TRBV5-8; clone_size: -; d_call: TRBD1; j_call: TRBJ2-7; cdr3_aa: CASSLGDRGWSHEQYF; cdr3_nt: TGTGCCAGCAGCTTGGGTGACAGGGGTTGGAGTCACGAGCAGTACTTC
v_call: TRBV7-2; clone_size: -; d_call: -; j_call: TRBJ2-7; cdr3_aa: CASSTVSGDYEQYF; cdr3_nt: TGTGCCAGCAGCACCGTTTCCGGGGACTACGAGCAGTACTTC
v_call: TRBV5-1; clone_size: -; d_call: -; j_call: TRBJ2-4; cdr3_aa: CASSLVPGGGDIQYF; cdr3_nt: TGCGCCAGCAGCTTGGTACCAGGGGGAGGAGACATTCAGTACTTC
v_call: TRBV27; clone_size: -; d_call: TRBD1; j_call: TRBJ2-3; cdr3_aa: CASSRRWTGVADTQYF; cdr3_nt: TGTGCCAGCAGCCGAAGGTGGACAGGGGTTGCAGATACGCAGTATTTT
v_call: TRBV29-1; clone_size: -; d_call: TRBD1; j_call: TRBJ2-4; cdr3_aa: CSVMTGAAKNIQYF; cdr3_nt: TGCAGCGTGATGACAGGGGCGGCCAAAAACATTCAGTACTTC
v_call: TRBV6-6; clone_size: -; d_call: TRBD1; j_call: TRBJ1-5; cdr3_aa: CASSGQGSQPQHF; cdr3_nt: TGTGCCAGCAGTGGACAGGGGTCCCAGCCCCAGCATTTT
v_call: TRBV6-5; clone_size: -; d_call: -; j_call: TRBJ2-7; cdr3_aa: CATLGSLLGEQYF; cdr3_nt: TGTGCCACCTTAGGCTCACTCCTGGGGGAGCAGTACTTC
v_call: TRBV10-1; clone_size: -; d_call: -; j_call: TRBJ1-1; cdr3_aa: CASSGKGYTEAFF; cdr3_nt: TGCGCCAGCAGTGGAAAGGGGTACACTGAAGCTTTCTTT
v_call: TRBV27; clone_size: -; d_call: -; j_call: TRBJ2-7; cdr3_aa: CASSLGALASEQYF; cdr3_nt: TGTGCCAGCAGTTTAGGAGCCTTAGCCTCCGAGCAGTACTTC
v_call: TRBV7-7; clone_size: -; d_call: TRBD2; j_call: TRBJ2-2; cdr3_aa: CASSSGLLAVEAGELFF; cdr3_nt: TGTGCTAGCAGCTCTGGGTTACTAGCGGTCGAGGCCGGGGAGCTGTTTTTT
v_call: TRBV11-3; clone_size: -; d_call: -; j_call: TRBJ2-7; cdr3_aa: CASSPLAGGYNYEQYF; cdr3_nt: TGTGCCAGCAGCCCCCTGGCCGGGGGTTACAACTACGAGCAGTACTTC
v_call: TRBV7-6; clone_size: -; d_call: -; j_call: TRBJ2-2; cdr3_aa: CASSLQDSYNTGELFF; cdr3_nt: TGTGCCAGCAGCTTACAGGATAGTTATAACACCGGGGAGCTGTTTTTT
v_call: TRBV9; clone_size: -; d_call: TRBD2; j_call: TRBJ2-1; cdr3_aa: CASSVGLAGLNEQFF; cdr3_nt: TGTGCCAGCAGCGTAGGGCTAGCGGGGTTAAATGAGCAGTTCTTC
v_call: TRBV11-2; clone_size: -; d_call: TRBD2; j_call: TRBJ2-7; cdr3_aa: CASSTRLAGINYEQYF; cdr3_nt: TGTGCCAGCAGCACCAGATTAGCGGGGATCAACTACGAGCAGTACTTC
v_call: TRBV10-1; clone_size: -; d_call: -; j_call: TRBJ2-7; cdr3_aa: CASSAGASYEQYF; cdr3_nt: TGCGCCAGCAGTGCGGGGGCTTCCTACGAGCAGTACTTC
v_call: TRBV7-8; clone_size: -; d_call: TRBD1; j_call: TRBJ1-4; cdr3_aa: CASSGSGGREKLFF; cdr3_nt: TGTGCCAGCAGCGGCTCAGGGGGAAGGGAAAAACTGTTTTTT
v_call: TRBV2; clone_size: -; d_call: -; j_call: TRBJ2-7; cdr3_aa: CASSERRAGERGF; cdr3_nt: TGTGCCAGCAGTGAAAGGAGGGCGGGCGAGCGCGGCTTC
v_call: TRBV10-3; clone_size: -; d_call: -; j_call: TRBJ2-1; cdr3_aa: CAISLGGSYNEQFF; cdr3_nt: TGTGCCATCAGTTTGGGAGGCTCCTACAATGAGCAGTTCTTC
v_call: TRBV19; clone_size: -; d_call: -; j_call: TRBJ2-4; cdr3_aa: CASSMGLAKNIQYF; cdr3_nt: TGTGCCAGTAGTATGGGGCTAGCCAAAAACATTCAGTACTTC
v_call: TRBV5-1; clone_size: -; d_call: -; j_call: TRBJ2-5; cdr3_aa: CASSRSETQYF; cdr3_nt: TGCGCCAGCTCTCGATCGGAGACCCAGTACTTC
v_call: TRBV10-3; clone_size: -; d_call: -; j_call: TRBJ1-6; cdr3_aa: CAISERAVNSPLHF; cdr3_nt: TGTGCCATCAGTGAGAGGGCCGTGAATTCACCCCTCCACTTT
v_call: TRBV11-2; clone_size: -; d_call: -; j_call: TRBJ2-7; cdr3_aa: CASSLGIRFYEQYF; cdr3_nt: TGTGCCAGCAGCTTAGGTATTCGATTCTACGAGCAGTACTTC
v_call: TRBV7-2; clone_size: few; d_call: TRBD1; j_call: TRBJ1-1; cdr3_aa: CASSLGQALEAFF; cdr3_nt: TGTGCCAGCAGCTTGGGACAGGCCTTAGAAGCTTTCTTT
v_call: TRBV7-9; clone_size: -; d_call: -; j_call: TRBJ1-3; cdr3_aa: CASSAFPSSGNTIYF; cdr3_nt: TGTGCCAGCAGCGCATTTCCGAGCTCTGGAAACACCATATATTTT
v_call: TRBV6-1; clone_size: -; d_call: -; j_call: TRBJ2-3; cdr3_aa: CASSEAVSVSTQYF; cdr3_nt: TGTGCCAGCAGTGAGGCAGTATCAGTGAGTACGCAGTATTTT
v_call: TRBV27; clone_size: -; d_call: -; j_call: TRBJ2-7; cdr3_aa: CASSLSGYYEQYF; cdr3_nt: TGTGCCAGCAGTTTATCTGGGTATTACGAGCAGTACTTC
v_call: TRBV5-1; clone_size: -; d_call: TRBD2; j_call: TRBJ2-7; cdr3_aa: CASSFPIGLAGEEQYF; cdr3_nt: TGCGCCAGCAGCTTTCCTATCGGACTAGCGGGAGAGGAGCAGTACTTC
v_call: TRBV6-5; clone_size: -; d_call: TRBD2; j_call: TRBJ2-6; cdr3_aa: CAAREGTAGANVLTF; cdr3_nt: TGTGCCGCCAGGGAGGGGACGGCTGGGGCCAACGTCCTGACTTTC
v_call: TRBV7-2; clone_size: -; d_call: -; j_call: TRBJ2-3; cdr3_aa: CASSSWTPPGTQYF; cdr3_nt: TGTGCCAGCAGCTCCTGGACTCCCCCAGGGACGCAGTATTTT
v_call: TRBV18; clone_size: -; d_call: -; j_call: TRBJ1-2; cdr3_aa: CASSPALVSDYGYTF; cdr3_nt: TGTGCCAGCTCACCAGCCTTAGTTTCAGACTATGGCTACACCTTC
v_call: TRBV28; clone_size: -; d_call: -; j_call: TRBJ1-1; cdr3_aa: CASSGGGSRTEAFF; cdr3_nt: TGTGCCAGCAGCGGAGGGGGATCTAGAACTGAAGCTTTCTTT
v_call: TRBV6-1; clone_size: once; d_call: -; j_call: TRBJ2-7; cdr3_aa: CASRVDITSYEQYF; cdr3_nt: TGTGCCAGCAGGGTCGACATAACCTCCTACGAGCAGTACTTC
v_call: TRBV9; clone_size: -; d_call: -; j_call: TRBJ1-6; cdr3_aa: CASSVEPSSYNSPLHF; cdr3_nt: TGTGCCAGCAGCGTAGAACCGAGCTCCTATAATTCACCCCTCCACTTT
v_call: TRBV7-8; clone_size: -; d_call: -; j_call: TRBJ2-7; cdr3_aa: CASSLAGTIYEQYF; cdr3_nt: TGTGCCAGCAGCTTAGCAGGGACAATCTACGAGCAGTACTTC